Listed below are T cell receptor beta chains from one sample, sequenced in a study of shared clonotypes between healthy human individuals. The table came from immunoSEQ multiplex PCR; TCRdb's copy has only in-frame clones and leaves some out. The sample lists millions of clones; about 95% were seen once. What was sequenced was naive CD8+ T cells sorted from blood. Receptor source: a man younger than 30 in good health. The CDR3 runs from the conserved cysteine through the conserved F or W. A D gene is named only where the DNA matches it firmly. Clone size is not always given. Where it is, it says once, few, many or a class for expanded clones.

clone_size	j_call	v_call	d_call	cdr3_aa	cdr3_nt
-	TRBJ2-5	TRBV13	-	CASSAEETQYF	TGTGCCAGCAGCGCCGAAGAGACCCAGTACTTC
-	TRBJ2-7	TRBV27	TRBD2	CASSLSVGGRSSYEQYF	TGTGCCAGCAGTTTATCGGTGGGCGGGAGATCTTCCTACGAGCAGTACTTC
-	TRBJ2-1	TRBV13	-	CASSPWTGNNEQFF	TGTGCCAGCAGCCCATGGACGGGTAACAATGAGCAGTTCTTC
-	TRBJ2-7	TRBV7-8	-	CASSLGDRGPYEQYF	TGTGCCAGCAGCTTAGGCGACCGAGGCCCCTACGAGCAGTACTTC
once	TRBJ2-7	TRBV19	-	CASSIGGGTGLDYEQYF	TGTGCCAGTAGTATAGGGGGAGGGACAGGATTGGACTACGAGCAGTACTTC
-	TRBJ2-1	TRBV9	TRBD1	CASSVEGTGGNEQFF	TGTGCCAGCAGCGTAGAGGGGACAGGGGGAAATGAGCAGTTCTTC
-	TRBJ2-3	TRBV11-2	-	CASSSVDTDTQYF	TGTGCCAGCAGCTCCGTCGACACAGATACGCAGTATTTT
-	TRBJ2-5	TRBV5-1	TRBD2	CASSWPTSGQETQYF	TGCGCCAGCAGCTGGCCTACTAGCGGACAAGAGACCCAGTACTTC
-	TRBJ2-3	TRBV5-4	-	CASSLGGGSTDTQYF	TGTGCCAGCAGCTTGGGGGGCGGCAGCACAGATACGCAGTATTTT
-	TRBJ1-1	TRBV7-8	TRBD1	CASSGRGGGTEAFF	TGTGCCAGCAGCGGAAGAGGGGGCGGAACTGAAGCTTTCTTT
-	TRBJ1-2	TRBV21-1	-	CASSGHNYGYTF	TGTGCCAGCAGCGGACATAATTATGGCTACACCTTC
-	TRBJ2-7	TRBV7-6	TRBD2	CASSPGLGGEQYF	TGTGCCAGCAGCCCTGGACTAGGAGGCGAGCAGTACTTC
-	TRBJ1-2	TRBV5-8	TRBD1	CASSLEQGAYGYGYTF	TGTGCCAGCAGCTTGGAACAGGGGGCTTATGGCTATGGCTACACCTTC
-	TRBJ2-2	TRBV7-9	-	CASSFQRDGTGELFF	TGTGCCAGCAGCTTCCAACGGGACGGGACCGGGGAGCTGTTTTTT
-	TRBJ2-1	TRBV27	-	CASSLSAGTSYNEQFF	TGTGCCAGCAGTTTATCAGCGGGCACTTCCTACAATGAGCAGTTCTTC
-	TRBJ2-7	TRBV19	TRBD2	CASSITSGSYEQYF	TGTGCCAGTAGTATAACTAGCGGAAGCTACGAGCAGTACTTC
once	TRBJ1-1	TRBV19	-	CASSIDQETLNTEAFF	TGTGCCAGTAGTATAGATCAGGAGACATTGAACACTGAAGCTTTCTTT
-	TRBJ1-1	TRBV5-1	TRBD1	CASSLGQGAQNTEAFF	TGCGCCAGCAGCTTGGGCCAGGGGGCGCAGAACACTGAAGCTTTCTTT
-	TRBJ1-6	TRBV4-1	-	CASSQAKGGLSSYNSPLHF	TGCGCCAGCAGCCAAGCAAAGGGGGGACTGAGCTCCTATAATTCACCCCTCCACTTT
-	TRBJ2-7	TRBV5-8	-	CASSLYATPYEQYF	TGTGCCAGCAGCTTGTATGCCACACCCTACGAGCAGTACTTC
-	TRBJ1-1	TRBV10-3	TRBD1	CAISEHAGQGGTEAFF	TGTGCCATCAGTGAACACGCTGGACAGGGGGGGACTGAAGCTTTCTTT
-	TRBJ1-1	TRBV28	-	CASRTGNEAFF	TGTGCCAGCAGGACCGGGAATGAAGCTTTCTTT
-	TRBJ2-1	TRBV7-3	TRBD1	CASSPWGQGESNEQFF	TGTGCCAGCAGCCCCTGGGGACAGGGCGAATCCAATGAGCAGTTCTTC
once	TRBJ2-1	TRBV14	-	CASSQDWSFDEQFF	TGTGCCAGCAGCCAAGATTGGAGCTTCGATGAGCAGTTCTTC
-	TRBJ2-1	TRBV11-2	TRBD2	CASSLAGGRALDEQFF	TGTGCCAGCAGCTTAGCGGGCGGGAGGGCCCTCGATGAGCAGTTCTTC
-	TRBJ1-4	TRBV6-5	-	CASSYSTAGDEKLFF	TGTGCCAGCAGTTACTCGACGGCAGGGGATGAAAAACTGTTTTTT
-	TRBJ1-5	TRBV15	-	CATSTYLDSFNQPQHF	TGTGCCACCAGCACTTACCTTGACAGTTTCAATCAGCCCCAGCATTTT
-	TRBJ1-2	TRBV14	-	CASSQDIFFYGYTF	TGTGCCAGCAGCCAAGACATCTTCTTCTATGGCTACACCTTC
few	TRBJ2-1	TRBV5-1	-	CASSLGGNEQFF	TGCGCCAGCAGCTTGGGCGGGAATGAGCAGTTCTTC
-	TRBJ1-1	TRBV30	-	CAWSVGLNTEAFF	TGTGCCTGGAGTGTAGGGCTCAACACTGAAGCTTTCTTT
-	TRBJ1-1	TRBV7-6	-	CASSNRASTEAFF	TGTGCCAGCAGTAATAGGGCTAGCACTGAAGCTTTCTTT
-	TRBJ2-2	TRBV30	-	CAWSVAVSGELFF	TGTGCCTGGAGTGTAGCAGTCAGCGGGGAGCTGTTTTTT
-	TRBJ1-1	TRBV29-1	TRBD1	CSVEGQESTEAFF	TGCAGCGTTGAGGGACAGGAAAGTACTGAAGCTTTCTTT
-	TRBJ1-2	TRBV5-4	-	CASSLAGASNYGYTF	TGTGCCAGCAGCTTGGCGGGTGCCTCCAACTATGGCTACACCTTC
-	TRBJ2-3	TRBV29-1	-	CSVEYGSTDTQYF	TGCAGCGTTGAATACGGAAGCACAGATACGCAGTATTTT
-	TRBJ1-1	TRBV28	TRBD1	CASSLTGLNTEAFF	TGTGCCAGCAGTTTGACAGGGCTGAACACTGAAGCTTTCTTT
-	TRBJ1-3	TRBV4-1	TRBD1	CASSQYRDSSGNTIYF	TGCGCCAGCAGCCAGTACCGGGACAGCTCTGGAAACACCATATATTTT
-	TRBJ1-4	TRBV6-6	-	CASTQGGEKLFF	TGTGCCAGCACTCAGGGTGGCGAAAAACTGTTTTTT
-	TRBJ2-7	TRBV4-1	TRBD2	CASSQGGRGAYEQYF	TGCGCCAGCAGCCAAGGAGGGCGGGGGGCCTACGAGCAGTACTTC
-	TRBJ2-2	TRBV29-1	-	CSATGITGELFF	TGCAGCGCTACAGGGATCACCGGGGAGCTGTTTTTT
-	TRBJ1-5	TRBV27	-	CASSPTFSNQPQHF	TGTGCCAGCAGCCCCACATTTAGCAATCAGCCCCAGCATTTT
-	TRBJ2-7	TRBV5-1	TRBD1	CASSEGTGGLEQYF	TGCGCCAGCAGCGAAGGGACAGGGGGCCTCGAGCAGTACTTC
once	TRBJ2-7	TRBV4-3	TRBD1	CASSRTRDSSYEQYF	TGCGCCAGCAGCCGGACCCGGGACAGCTCCTACGAGCAGTACTTC
-	TRBJ1-6	TRBV7-2	TRBD1	CASSFPTGGDSPLHF	TGTGCCAGCAGCTTTCCGACAGGGGGCGATTCACCCCTCCACTTT
few	TRBJ2-7	TRBV6-1	-	CASSANYEQYF	TGTGCCAGCAGTGCCAACTACGAGCAGTACTTC
-	TRBJ2-7	TRBV19	-	CASGTLYEQYF	TGTGCCAGTGGCACCTTGTACGAGCAGTACTTC
-	TRBJ2-1	TRBV9	TRBD1	CASSVAPGTGRDEQFF	TGTGCCAGCAGCGTAGCCCCGGGGACAGGGAGAGATGAGCAGTTCTTC
-	TRBJ1-1	TRBV11-3	-	CASSFYRDTEAFF	TGTGCCAGCAGCTTTTACAGGGACACTGAAGCTTTCTTT
-	TRBJ1-2	TRBV11-2	-	CASSSGENTNYGYTF	TGTGCCAGCAGCTCGGGGGAGAACACTAACTATGGCTACACCTTC
-	TRBJ2-2	TRBV28	TRBD2	CASSFTSGLVHAGELFF	TGTGCCAGCAGTTTTACTTCTGGACTAGTCCACGCCGGGGAGCTGTTTTTT
-	TRBJ2-3	TRBV7-9	-	CASSGAQGRGPPPYTQYF	TGTGCCAGCAGCGGGGCACAGGGGCGGGGGCCCCCCCCTTATACGCAGTATTTT
-	TRBJ2-5	TRBV28	-	CASSFIRGDEAGETQYF	TGTGCCAGCAGTTTTATAAGGGGTGATGAGGCGGGGGAGACCCAGTACTTC
-	TRBJ2-5	TRBV6-5	TRBD2	CASSRTSGQETQYF	TGTGCCAGCAGTCGAACTAGCGGCCAAGAGACCCAGTACTTC
-	TRBJ1-2	TRBV30	TRBD1	CAWSTSGTGDGYTF	TGTGCCTGGAGTACATCCGGGACAGGGGATGGCTACACCTTC